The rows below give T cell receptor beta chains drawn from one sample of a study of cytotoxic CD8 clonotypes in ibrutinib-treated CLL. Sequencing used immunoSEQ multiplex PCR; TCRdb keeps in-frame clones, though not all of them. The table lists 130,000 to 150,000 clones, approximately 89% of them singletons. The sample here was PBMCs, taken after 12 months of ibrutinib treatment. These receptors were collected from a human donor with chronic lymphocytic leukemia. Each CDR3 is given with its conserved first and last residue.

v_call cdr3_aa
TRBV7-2 CASRGPDQPQHF
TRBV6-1 CASSEAFGGAKTDTQYF
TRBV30 CAWSVPEMNTEAFF
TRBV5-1 CASSLQASGGHHEQFF
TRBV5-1 CASRVDRAHAGANVLTF
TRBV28 CASSFGGGTYEQYF
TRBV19 CASSIKSLSTNTEAFF
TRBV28 CASSGDSYEQYF
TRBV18 CASSWESSYEQYF
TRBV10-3 CAISDYGGTGELFF
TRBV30 CAWRGQGYEQYF
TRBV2 CASRQAGTGELFF
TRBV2 CASVSQLEQYF
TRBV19 CASSSVDYSYNEQFF
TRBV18 CASSKLDNSYEQYF
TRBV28 CASLTSGRSETQYF
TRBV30 CAWSLAGPNEKLFF
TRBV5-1 CASSRRAAESTDTQYF
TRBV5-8 CASIPRGGQPYEQYF
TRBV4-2 CASSQETDLLAFF
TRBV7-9 CASGKGISGYTF